The 20 T cell receptor beta chains below come from one sample, sequenced in a study of T cell changes during pregnancy in multiple sclerosis. Some clones are missing from TCRdb's copy, which holds only in-frame ones; the method was immunoSEQ multiplex PCR. The table shows approximately 100,000 clones, with approximately 94% occurring only once. This specimen was peripheral blood, taken in the second trimester of pregnancy. Receptor source: a female donor with multiple sclerosis, enrolled in a pregnancy study.

The chain joins TRBV7-9 to TRBJ2-3, with TRBD2 matching over 10 bases. Trimming cost V 1 base and J 3 bases; bases outside gene matches: 4. This CDR3 has 16 residues. CDR1 SEHNR and CDR2 FQNEAQ come from the germline V gene (reference sequence). The CDR3 reads CASSLEASGSTDTQYF. The CDR3 nucleotides read TGTGCCAGCAGCTTAGAAGCTAGCGGGAGTACAGATACGCAGTATTTT.

CDR3 region: CASSLVGLRQAEKLFF. DNA for the CDR3: TGTGCCAGCAGCTTAGTCGGACTCCGACAAGCTGAAAAACTGTTTTTT. V is TRBV7-7 and J is TRBJ1-4; no clear D gene. Trimming removed 1 base at V and 7 bases at J, with 16 bases between. Per germline, CDR1 SSHAT and CDR2 FNYEAQ (reference sequence). The length of the CDR3 is 16 residues.

This chain uses TRBV28 with TRBJ1-4; the match to TRBD1 covers 12 bases. There are 16 residues in the CDR3. V was clipped by 6 bases and J by 1 base; unmatched bases: 3. Germline assignment: CDR1 MDHEN and CDR2 SYDVKM. CDR3: CASSGTGGLTNEKLFF. The CDR3 nucleotides read TGTGCCAGCAGCGGGACAGGGGGCTTAACTAATGAAAAACTGTTTTTT.

The rearrangement uses TRBV28 and TRBJ2-7, with 9 bases that match TRBD1. The V segment lost 3 bases and the J segment 3 bases; nucleotides outside the gene matches: 6. The CDR3 loop spans 15 amino acids. CDR1 and CDR2 (germline): MDHEN, SYDVKM. The CDR3 DNA reads as TGTGCCAGCAGTTTGGGGACAGGGTTCCTCTACGAGCAGTACTTC. This translates into CASSLGTGFLYEQYF.

The chain uses TRBV28 and TRBJ2-3, with TRBD2 matching over 10 bases. V shed 5 bases and J 2 bases; nucleotides not matched to a gene: 4. The length of the CDR3 is 15 residues. Germline values: CDR1 MDHEN, CDR2 SYDVKM. The chain's CDR3 is CASSPGTSVTDTQYF. The DNA of the CDR3 is TGTGCCAGCAGTCCAGGGACTAGCGTCACAGATACGCAGTATTTT.

The V gene is TRBV28, the J gene TRBJ1-5, with D maybe TRBD1 (6 bases). This CDR3 has 15 residues. Germline-derived CDR1 and CDR2 are MDHEN and SYDVKM. V was pared by 5 bases and J by 7 bases, with 18 bases between. The CDR3 sequence is CASSPGGGARQPQHF. The DNA of the CDR3 is TGTGCCAGCAGTCCGGGTGGGGGGGCGCGGCAGCCCCAGCATTTT.

This clone has a single count. The genes are TRBV25-1 and TRBJ1-3; tentatively, D is TRBD1 (6 bases). This CDR3 is 16 amino acids long. The V end lost 1 base, the J end lost 2 bases, and 12 bases lay between the germline ends. Germline lookup yields CDR1 MGHDK and CDR2 SYGVNS. CDR3 amino acids: CASSELGQGPGNTIYF. The CDR3, as DNA: TGTGCCAGCAGTGAATTAGGGCAGGGGCCTGGAAACACCATATATTTT.

The chain employs TRBV28 and TRBJ1-4; 12 nucleotides match TRBD1. Germline CDR1 and CDR2: MDHEN and SYDVKM. V lost 3 bases to trimming and J lost 2 bases; unmatched junction nucleotides: 7. The CDR3 contains 18 residues. CDR3 sequence: CASSFPGQGAGTNEKLFF. CDR3 nucleotide sequence: TGTGCCAGCAGTTTTCCGGGACAGGGGGCTGGGACTAATGAAAAACTGTTTTTT. Together with reference TRBV28 and TRBJ1-4, the CDR3 gives the full variable domain: DVKVTQSSRYLVKRTGEKVFLECVQDMDHENMFWYRQDPGLGLRLIYFSYDVKMKEKGDIPEGYSVSREKKERFSLILESASTNQTSMYLCASSFPGQGAGTNEKLFFGSGTQLSVL.

The J gene is TRBJ1-1, the V gene TRBV6-5; the match to TRBD1 covers 7 bases. The J segment lost 10 bases and the V segment lost 6 bases, leaving 11 bases of the junction unmatched. CDR1 is MNHEY, CDR2 SVGAGI, per germline. This CDR3 spans 13 amino acids. The DNA for the CDR3 is TGTGCCAGCAGCCCCACCGACAGGGAGAGAGCTTTCTTT. It codes for CASSPTDRERAFF.

This sequence joins TRBV5-1 and TRBJ1-6; the match to TRBD1 covers 8 bases. V shed 0 bases and J 7 bases; nucleotides not matched to a gene: 6. The length of the CDR3 is 16 residues. Germline V gives CDR1 SGHRS, CDR2 YFSETQ. The CDR3: CASSLVSGQGNSPLHF. As DNA, the CDR3 is TGCGCCAGCAGCTTGGTTTCTGGACAGGGAAATTCACCCCTCCACTTT.

The table lists this clone with a few counts. The chain carries TRBV7-6 and TRBJ2-1, with TRBD2 matching over 11 bases. CDR3 length: 17 residues. Germline values: CDR1 SGHVS, CDR2 FNYEAQ. V was pared by 2 bases and J by 7 bases, with 10 bases of the junction left unmatched. The CDR3 DNA sequence: TGTGCCAGCAGCTTAAGTAGCGGGAGGGCCCACGGTAATGAGCAGTTCTTC. Its protein product is CASSLSSGRAHGNEQFF.

The chain employs TRBV5-4 and TRBJ2-4; the D gene is possibly TRBD1 (6 bases). The CDR3 length is 15 residues. The V end was cut by 3 bases, the J end by 3 bases, with 13 bases between. Germline V CDR1 and CDR2: SGHNT, YYREEE (reference sequence). The CDR3: CASSSQGIGKNIQYF. CDR3 DNA sequence: TGTGCCAGCAGCTCCCAGGGGATAGGCAAAAACATTCAGTACTTC.

This sequence joins TRBV13 and TRBJ2-7; tentatively, D is TRBD2 (6 bases). The germline gives CDR1 PRHDT, CDR2 FYEKMQ (reference sequence). V gave up 5 bases and J gave up 3 bases, with 14 bases separating them. The CDR3 length is 14 residues. The CDR3 region has the DNA TGTGCCAGCAGCCTCCGGGACTGGGACTACGAGCAGTACTTC. Its translation is CASSLRDWDYEQYF.

This sequence joins TRBV20-1 and TRBJ2-7; D not certain. This CDR3 region has 11 residues. V lost 5 bases and J lost 1, with 6 bases in between. The germline gives CDR1 DFQATT, CDR2 SNEGSKA (reference sequence). This chain's CDR3 is CSALSSYEQYF. CDR3 DNA sequence: TGCAGTGCTTTATCTTCCTACGAGCAGTACTTC.

CDR3 nucleotides: TGTGCCAGCAGCTTTGAACATGGCATATCCTACGAGCAGTACTTC. Translated: CASSFEHGISYEQYF. This chain joins TRBV7-9 and TRBJ2-7; D is unresolved. The V gene lost 3 bases and the J gene lost 1 base, with 13 bases spanning the gap. This CDR3 region has 15 residues. Germline V gene data show CDR1 as SEHNR and CDR2 as FQNEAQ (reference sequence). The complete variable domain, with remaining parts taken from reference TRBV7-9 and TRBJ2-7, reads DTGVSQNPRHKITKRGQNVTFRCDPISEHNRLYWYRQTLGQGPEFLTYFQNEAQLEKSRLLSDRFSAERPKGSFSTLEIQRTEQGDSAMYLCASSFEHGISYEQYFGPGTRLTVT.

This clone has just one count. The chain employs TRBV2 and TRBJ2-3, with D maybe TRBD2 (7 bases). Germline values: CDR1 SNHLY, CDR2 FYNNEI. The CDR3 is 18 residues long. Trimming shortened V by 7 bases and J by 2 bases, and 25 bases separated the two germline ends. The DNA for the CDR3 is TGTGCCAGCACTCGACAGGCTGGGGCTAGCGGCTTCACAGATACGCAGTATTTT. Translated, it gives CASTRQAGASGFTDTQYF. Full variable domain (missing parts from reference TRBV2 and TRBJ2-3): EPEVTQTPSHQVTQMGQEVILRCVPISNHLYFYWYRQILGQKVEFLVSFYNNEISEKSEIFDDQFSVERPDGSNFTLKIRSTKLEDSAMYFCASTRQAGASGFTDTQYFGPGTRLTVL.

This chain joins TRBV5-6 and TRBJ2-3; 12 bases match TRBD1. Per germline, CDR1 SGHDT and CDR2 YYEEEE. The ends lost 2 bases at V and 6 bases at J; junction bases unmatched: 10. The CDR3 covers 17 residues. The CDR3 nucleotides are TGTGCCAGCAGCTTCCTGGGACAGGGGGCGAGTTACGATACGCAGTATTTT. Translation gives CASSFLGQGASYDTQYF.

The chain combines TRBV7-6 with TRBJ2-7; 9 nucleotides match TRBD1. Germline CDR1 and CDR2: SGHVS and FNYEAQ. The CDR3 contains 13 residues. J gave up 6 bases and V 5 bases, and 5 bases lay outside the gene matches. CDR3 amino acids: CASSRPTGGEQYF. In DNA form, the CDR3 reads TGTGCCAGCAGCCGCCCGACAGGGGGCGAGCAGTACTTC.

The CDR3 region is CASSPPGEPQTQYF. The CDR3 DNA is TGTGCCAGCAGCCCCCCTGGGGAGCCACAGACCCAGTACTTC. The V gene is TRBV9, the J gene TRBJ2-5; weak D call: TRBD2 (5 bases). Trimming took 4 bases from V and 6 from J, leaving 16 bases between them. The germline gives CDR1 SGDLS, CDR2 YYNGEE. The CDR3 has 14 residues.

This clone was seen just once. The chain employs TRBV19 and TRBJ1-2, with TRBD1 identical over 9 bases. The J segment lost 5 bases and the V segment lost 4 bases, leaving 14 bases of the junction unmatched. Germline CDR1 LNHDA, CDR2 SQIVND (reference sequence). This CDR3 has 17 residues. The CDR3 coding sequence is TGTGCCAGTAGTAGGCCGTCCGGGACAGGGATTCCGTATGGCTACACCTTC. This sequence encodes CASSRPSGTGIPYGYTF.